These 8 T cell receptor beta chains share one sample of origin, sequenced in a study of blood T cell repertoires in COVID-19. Using immunoSEQ multiplex PCR, the repertoire was profiled, and TCRdb retains in-frame clones only, with some absent. Of about 170,000 clones in the sample, roughly 90% were seen once. Specimen: peripheral blood. The receptors originated from a man aged 60-69 years with acute or convalescent COVID-19.

On this clone: The sample holds other DNA sequences that translate to the same CDR3. The V call is TRBV12-3 or TRBV12-4, the J call TRBJ1-6; D perhaps matches TRBD1 (6 bases). The V end lost 5 bases, the J end lost 8 bases, and 10 bases lay between the germline ends. CDR3 length equals 13 residues. CDR3 region: CASSLNRDSPLHF. The CDR3 DNA follows: TGTGCCAGCAGTCTCAACAGGGATTCACCCCTCCACTTT.

As DNA, the CDR3 is TGCGCCAGCATGCGGGAAGAGACCCAGTACTTC. Translation: CASMREETQYF. The chain recombines TRBV5-1 with TRBJ2-5; D might be TRBD2 (5 bases). Trimming removed 6 bases from V and 3 bases from J, with 6 bases in between. The length of the CDR3 is 11 residues. The germline V gene has CDR1 SGHRS and CDR2 YFSETQ. The whole variable domain, filled in from reference TRBV5-1 and TRBJ2-5, reads KAGVTQTPRYLIKTRGQQVTLSCSPISGHRSVSWYQQTPGQGLQFLFEYFSETQRNKGNFPGRFSGRQFSNSRSEMNVSTLELGDSALYLCASMREETQYFGPGTRLLVL.

This clone was recorded a few times. The J gene is TRBJ1-2, the V gene TRBV6-6, with 10 bases fitting TRBD1. V lost 0 bases and J lost 7; bases outside the gene matches: 2. Germline V gene sequence: CDR1 MNHNY, CDR2 SVGAGI (reference sequence). This CDR3 is 14 amino acids long. This CDR3 reads CASSYSGTGVGYTF. In nucleotides, the CDR3 is TGTGCCAGCAGTTACTCCGGGACAGGGGTTGGCTACACCTTC.

The rearrangement joins TRBV7-2 to TRBJ1-2; D perhaps matches TRBD1 (5 bases). V was cut by 1 base and J by 0 bases, with 9 bases left in between. Per the germline V gene, CDR1 is SGHTA and CDR2 is FQGNSA. CDR3 length: 15 residues. The CDR3 here is CASSLVAGTNYGYTF. Written as DNA, the CDR3 is TGTGCCAGCAGCTTAGTGGCAGGGACTAACTATGGCTACACCTTC. The full variable domain, in which reference TRBV7-2 and TRBJ1-2 provide the parts outside the CDR3, is GAGVSQSPSNKVTEKGKDVELRCDPISGHTALYWYRQSLGQGLEFLIYFQGNSAPDKSGLPSDRFSAERTGGSVSTLTIQRTQQEDSAVYLCASSLVAGTNYGYTFGSGTRLTVV.

The rearrangement uses TRBV7-2 and TRBJ2-7; 12 bases agree with TRBD2. Trimming at V came to 1 base and at J to 3 bases, leaving 13 bases not matched to a gene. The germline V gene encodes CDR1 SGHTA and CDR2 FQGNSA. This CDR3 has 19 residues. CDR3 DNA sequence: TGTGCCAGCAGCTTAGACGCCGCGGGGCTAGCGGGAGGGCACTACGAGCAGTACTTC. This encodes CASSLDAAGLAGGHYEQYF.

The rearrangement links TRBV19 to TRBJ1-6; a weak D match, TRBD1 (5 bases). Trimming took off 3 bases at V and 4 bases at J, with 16 bases between the two ends. The CDR3 sequence is 17 residues long. Germline CDR1 reads LNHDA; CDR2 reads SQIVND (reference sequence). CDR3 in amino acids: CASSIRRGANYNSPLHF. CDR3 nucleotide sequence: TGTGCCAGTAGTATCAGGCGGGGCGCCAATTATAATTCACCCCTCCACTTT. The variable domain in full, completed from reference TRBV19 and TRBJ1-6, reads DGGITQSPKYLFRKEGQNVTLSCEQNLNHDAMYWYRQDPGQGLRLIYYSQIVNDFQKGDIAEGYSVSREKKESFPLTVTSAQKNPTAFYLCASSIRRGANYNSPLHFGNGTRLTVT.

This rearrangement joins TRBV29-1 to TRBJ2-2, with 11 bases that match TRBD2. Trimming at V came to 3 bases and at J to 1 base, leaving 4 bases not matched to a gene. Germline loops: CDR1 SQVTM, CDR2 ANQGSEA. The CDR3 length is 16 residues. The CDR3 loop is CSVEEGTSGNTGELFF. CDR3 nucleotide sequence: TGCAGCGTTGAGGAGGGGACTAGCGGGAACACCGGGGAGCTGTTTTTT.

This clone has only a few counts. The rearrangement uses TRBV27 and TRBJ1-6, with 8 nucleotides matching TRBD1. The germline V gene has CDR1 MNHEY and CDR2 SMNVEV (reference sequence). CDR3 length equals 12 residues. V was clipped by 10 bases and J by 7 bases; unmatched bases: 3. Written as DNA, the CDR3 is TGTGCCACTGGACAGGGAAATTCACCCCTCCACTTT. It yields the protein CATGQGNSPLHF.